This T cell receptor (beta chain) derives from a study of metastatic and nonmetastatic thyroid tumors (dated by TCRdb to about 2020). As for the study more broadly: Repertoires from peripheral blood and from tumor or nodule tissue samples of malignant and benign thyroid patients were compared. What the authors observed across the whole study: TCR beta diversity was reported as significantly higher in malignant tumors than in benign nodules, in both blood and tumor samples.

In regard to this clone: The clone's antigen remains unknown. Base qualities are missing; no much larger clone stands one base away.

The protocol used for the library was PCR. Instrument on record: Illumina HiSeq 4000. High-throughput sequencing was used to profile the TCR beta-chain CDR3 region of every patient. Per the authors' processing: A classifier to discriminate distant-metastatic papillary thyroid cancer patients was built from CDR3 differences across clinicopathological groups. The Shannon index was used to measure repertoire diversity, and the Morisita-Horn index was used to measure how similar tumor and blood repertoires were. TCRdb redid the processing of the public reads, applying fastp at Q25 and MiXCR, and retained in-frame beta chains. V and J calls and clone size were set by TCRdb, not the authors. The sample contains about 69,000 clones, 13% to 15% of them found a single time. About 6.5% of the sample is held by the ten biggest clonotypes. The CDR3 covers 14 residues, taking in both the cysteine and the phenylalanine. The only DNA kept is the CDR3, 42 bases in frame from the first base. V loses 3 bases at its end and J loses 3 bases; junction bases beyond the gene matches: 4. As encoded in the germline V gene (reference sequence), CDR1 is GTSNPN while CDR2 is SVGIG.

Before undergoing thyroid surgery, none of the patients had been given any kind of treatment. The study retrospectively analysed patient clinical samples collected from the early 2010s to the late 2010s using T-cell receptor beta sequencing. The sequence is built from TRBV30 and TRBJ2-7, and TRBD2 matches 11 of the central bases. This TCR came from a male donor with papillary thyroid cancer or a benign thyroid nodule (not recorded which). Some clones in this sample may be carry-over from other donors' samples. The source material was blood. The nucleotide sequence reads as follows: TGTGCCTGGAGCGCCGGGACTAGCGGCTACGAGCAGTACTTC. Translation gives CAWSAGTSGYEQYF.